Here is one T cell receptor (beta chain) with its context. This sample is part of a study of human T cells and chemical hapten exposure. Noted time point: patch test 1, 2 weeks after DPC sensitization. Treatment reported: therapeutic diphenylcyclopropenone sensitization with weekly scalp DPC. TCRdb passed the RACE reads through MiXCR, listing each CDR3 protein once. The table records roughly 120,000 distinct CDR3 sequences, 9% to 14% of them present only once. The CDR3 runs 15 residues. Per the germline V gene, CDR1 is SGHTA and CDR2 is FQGNSA. Deletions cut 2 bases from V and 1 base from J, with 11 bases between.

The TCR originated in a woman in her fifties or sixties with alopecia areata. Some clones in this sample may be carry-over from other donors' samples. The chain joins TRBV7-2 to TRBJ1-2, with a weak D call TRBD1 (6 bases). The specimen comprised whole blood, sampled in connection with sensitization to the hapten diphenylcyclopropenone (DPC). The CDR3 region has the DNA TGTGCCAGCAGCTTAAGGGGGGTCCTTAACTATGGCTACACCTTC. Protein: CASSLRGVLNYGYTF.